Here is one T cell receptor beta chain with its context. Naive CD8 isolation took CD45RO-negative cells positively selected for CCR7 and excluded terminally differentiated effector memory CD45RA+ cells. This sample was taken from a study of shared clonotypes between healthy human individuals. The data were produced by immunoSEQ multiplex PCR, yet TCRdb's version contains in-frame clones alone and is incomplete. The sample records over 2 million clones, approximately 94% being singletons. CDR3 length: 16 residues. Between the trimmed V and J ends, which lost 0 bases and 7 bases, there was a span of 18 bases. Germline loops: CDR1 LGHNT, CDR2 FRNRAP.

The sequence was obtained from a man younger than 35 in good health. This chain connects TRBV12-5 to TRBJ2-5; perhaps TRBD2 as D (5 bases). Sequencing was done on a sample of naive CD8+ T cells sorted from blood. The CDR3 loop is CASGLVPGGSSRTQYF. As DNA, the CDR3 is TGTGCTAGTGGTTTGGTACCCGGAGGCTCCTCGAGGACCCAGTACTTC.